This TCR beta chain was sequenced in a study of blood T cell repertoires in COVID-19. Study-level background: The origin of the acute and convalescent COVID-19 samples was the United States, Italy and Spain.

Per the authors' pipeline: Estimates of nucleated cell counts were drawn from the amplification of reference gene primers. Some clones are missing from TCRdb's copy, which holds only in-frame ones; the method was immunoSEQ multiplex PCR. D and trimming were read from the DNA, whereas the V and J calls and clone size are those reported in that table. This table has about 140,000 clones, 70% to 90% appearing once. Germline values: CDR1 MNHEY, CDR2 SVGEGT. This CDR3 comprises 15 residues. Losses at the gene ends were 6 bases for V and 2 bases for J; bases not matched to a gene: 7. The rearrangement uses TRBV6-2 or TRBV6-3 and TRBJ2-3, with 8 bases aligning to TRBD2. The clonotype originates from a human donor with acute or convalescent COVID-19. The donor label of this sample is uncertain. Specimen: peripheral blood. The CDR3 region has the DNA TGTGCCAGCAGCCGGCTAGCGGGCCTCACAGATACGCAGTATTTT. Translation gives CASSRLAGLTDTQYF.